These 10 T cell receptor beta chains share one sample of origin, sequenced in a study of blood T cell repertoires in COVID-19. This table comes from immunoSEQ multiplex PCR, and its TCRdb copy is limited to in-frame clones, with some not included. The profile covers about 300,000 clones, with approximately 84% appearing a single time and 3.5% to 5% taken by the ten largest. Specimen: PBMCs or T cells enriched from blood (not recorded which). The origin of the receptors is a man aged 30 to 45 who had recovered from COVID-19.

DNA for the CDR3: TGTGCCAGCAGTTATGGGTGGGGGGGGAATGAAAAACTGTTTTTT. This encodes CASSYGWGGNEKLFF. The V and J genes are TRBV6-5 and TRBJ1-4; the D gene is possibly TRBD1 (5 bases). The CDR3 has 15 residues. V shed 3 bases and J shed 5 bases, with 13 bases lying between them. The germline gives CDR1 MNHEY, CDR2 SVGAGI.

The genes are TRBV3-1 (or the pseudogene TRBV3-2) and TRBJ2-3; maybe TRBD2 (5 bases). CDR3 size: 16 residues. Germline loops: CDR1 LGHDT, CDR2 YNNKEL (reference sequence). Deletions cut 4 bases from V and 1 base from J, with 15 bases between. The CDR3 is CASSPAWQAGTDTQYF. Here the CDR3 DNA reads TGTGCCAGCAGCCCCGCTTGGCAAGCGGGCACAGATACGCAGTATTTT.

The sample holds a few counts of this clone. V gene TRBV6-1 combines with J gene TRBJ2-7; weak D call: TRBD2 (6 bases). Trimming removed 2 bases from V and 8 bases from J, with 10 bases in between. The CDR3 spans 12 residues. Germline CDR1 reads MNHNS; CDR2 reads SASEGT. The CDR3 DNA is TGTGCCAGCAGTGAATCGGGGGAAAAGCAGTACTTC. Protein sequence: CASSESGEKQYF.

The chain links TRBV5-1 to TRBJ2-4; 7 bases align to TRBD1. Germline-derived CDR1 and CDR2 are SGHRS and YFSETQ. After removal of 4 bases from V and 7 bases from J, the junction contained 8 bases not matched to a gene. This CDR3 region has 14 residues. DNA for the CDR3: TGCGCCAGCAGCAACGGAACAGGGGTTAACATTCAGTACTTC. Amino acids: CASSNGTGVNIQYF.

The chain has TRBV28 and TRBJ1-1; 7 bases match TRBD1. The V and J ends lost 4 bases and 0 bases, in that order; junction bases with no gene match: 2. CDR3 length: 14 residues. Germline V lookup: CDR1 MDHEN, CDR2 SYDVKM. DNA for the CDR3: TGTGCCAGCAGTTCCGGGACAGTGAACACTGAAGCTTTCTTT. Translation: CASSSGTVNTEAFF.

The CDR3 protein is CASSYLGGINQPQHF. The CDR3 DNA follows: TGTGCCAGCAGTTACCTCGGCGGAATCAATCAGCCCCAGCATTTT. This chain links TRBV6-5 with TRBJ1-5, with unresolved D. V lost 2 bases to trimming and J lost 3 bases, with 11 bases between them. Germline CDR1 is MNHEY and CDR2 is SVGAGI. The CDR3 loop spans 15 amino acids.

This chain links TRBV10-1 with TRBJ1-6; TRBD1 agrees at 7 bases. Germline V gene data show CDR1 as WNHNN and CDR2 as SYGVQD (reference sequence). The CDR3 contains 15 residues. The junction had 4 bases not matched to a gene; V was cut back by 0 bases and J by 8 bases. CDR3 nucleotide sequence: TGCGCCAGCAGTGAGTCGCGACAGGGCTATTCACCCCTCCACTTT. Translation gives CASSESRQGYSPLHF.

The gene calls are TRBV6-5 and TRBJ2-7, with TRBD2 as a possible D gene (5 bases). Germline lookup yields CDR1 MNHEY and CDR2 SVGAGI. This CDR3 is 13 amino acids long. V lost 5 bases and J 4 bases, leaving 12 bases between the germline ends. CDR3 sequence reads: CASSPGLPYEQYF. CDR3 nucleotide sequence: TGTGCCAGCAGTCCTGGACTTCCATACGAGCAGTACTTC.

V usage is TRBV12-5 and J usage is TRBJ2-3, with 7 positions matching TRBD2. CDR1 and CDR2 from the germline V gene are LGHNT and FRNRAP. The CDR3 is made up of 20 amino acids. The trim removed 6 bases at V and 6 bases at J, leaving 27 bases unmatched. CDR3 loop: CASGQDFVRGTLAGLDTQYF. Here the CDR3 DNA reads TGTGCTAGTGGACAGGACTTTGTGCGGGGGACTTTGGCCGGGCTGGATACGCAGTATTTT.

As regards this clone: Distinct nucleotide sequences in the sample also encode this CDR3. J is TRBJ2-7 and V is TRBV18; 11 bases align to TRBD1. The trim removed 2 bases at V and 4 bases at J, leaving 1 base unmatched. There are 14 residues in the CDR3. Germline assignment: CDR1 KGHSH and CDR2 LQKENI. This CDR3 reads CASSPGTGGYEQYF. The CDR3 DNA reads as TGTGCCAGCTCACCAGGGACAGGGGGATACGAGCAGTACTTC.